This TCR beta chain was identified in a study of type 1 and type 2 diabetes patients. Study background: T cells were magnetically sorted from PBMCs as CD4+ or CD8+ subsets. Study conclusions and caveats: Age and gender were not matched between study groups.

A note on this clonotype: Antigen: not known.

Amplification started from genomic DNA. A primer set of 30 forward and 13 reverse primers amplified the CDR3. From the multiplex PCR reads, TCRdb called clonotypes with MiXCR, one entry per CDR3 protein. The sample has more than 250,000 distinct CDR3 sequences, 47% seen once; the top ten hold around 15%. This CDR3 contains 16 residues. Germline values: CDR1 KGHDR, CDR2 SFDVKD. V was clipped by 8 bases and J by 4 bases, with 23 bases between them. The sequencing input was peripheral blood mononuclear cells (PBMCs). The origin of this receptor is a young man with type 2 diabetes. V usage is TRBV24-1 and J usage is TRBJ2-7; the D call may be TRBD1 or TRBD2 (5 bases each). DNA of the CDR3: TGTGCCACCAAATCCTGCCGGGGCCCGAGAGGTTACGAGCAGTACTTC. Its protein product is CATKSCRGPRGYEQYF.